Presented here are 32 T cell receptor beta chains from one specimen sequenced in a study of blood T cell repertoires in COVID-19. The data were produced by immunoSEQ multiplex PCR, yet TCRdb's version contains in-frame clones alone and is incomplete. The sample lists tens of thousands of clones, about nine tenths occurring once. Material for sequencing was peripheral blood. Receptors originate from a woman of 80 years or more with acute or convalescent COVID-19.

This clone was picked up a small number of times. This sequence joins TRBV7-3 and TRBJ1-5; 9 bases map to TRBD1. The V segment lost 5 bases and the J segment 7 bases; nucleotides outside the gene matches: 3. The CDR3 extends over 13 amino acids. The germline CDR1 and CDR2 sequences are SGHTA and FQGTGA. Here the CDR3 reads CASSTGGGQPQHF. In DNA form, the CDR3 reads TGTGCCAGCAGCACAGGGGGCGGGCAGCCCCAGCATTTT.

This clone appeared once. The gene calls are TRBV3-1 (or the pseudogene TRBV3-2) and TRBJ2-7; the match to TRBD1 covers 9 bases. Germline CDR1 LGHDT, CDR2 YNNKEL (reference sequence). There are 15 residues in the CDR3. V lost 4 bases to trimming and J lost 2 bases; unmatched junction nucleotides: 6. The CDR3 DNA sequence: TGTGCCAGCAGCCTACGGGACAGGGCTCCCTACGAGCAGTACTTC. It is translated as CASSLRDRAPYEQYF.

In DNA, the CDR3 is TGTGCCAGCAGCCAAGAGGGTGGACTAGCGGGGGGGCGCACGCAGTATTTT. It is translated as CASSQEGGLAGGRTQYF. The genes are TRBV14 and TRBJ2-3; TRBD2 agrees at 15 bases. This CDR3 spans 17 amino acids. Germline values: CDR1 SGHDN, CDR2 FVKESK. Trimming removed 0 bases from V and 9 bases from J; junction bases left unmatched: 7. Complete variable domain (other parts from reference TRBV14 and TRBJ2-3): EAGVTQFPSHSVIEKGQTVTLRCDPISGHDNLYWYRRVMGKEIKFLLHFVKESKQDESGMPNNRFLAERTGGTYSTLKVQPAELEDSGVYFCASSQEGGLAGGRTQYFGPGTRLTVL.

The chain joins TRBV3-1 (or the pseudogene TRBV3-2) to TRBJ2-3; 10 bases map to TRBD2. V lost 0 bases to trimming and J lost 4 bases; unmatched junction nucleotides: 7. This CDR3 has 17 amino acids. Per germline, CDR1 LGHDT and CDR2 YNNKEL (reference sequence). CDR3 DNA sequence: TGTGCCAGCAGCCAAGATCTGGTAGCGGGGGGTCCAGATACGCAGTATTTT. It encodes CASSQDLVAGGPDTQYF.

The rearrangement joins TRBV6-6 to TRBJ2-7; D remains ambiguous. This CDR3 has 13 residues. The ends were cut back, 6 bases at V and 4 bases at J, with 13 bases in the middle. Germline CDR1 is MNHNY and CDR2 is SVGAGI (reference sequence). CDR3 in DNA: TGTGCCAGCAGCTACAGTGAGTCGTACGAGCAGTACTTC. This encodes CASSYSESYEQYF.

The chain employs TRBV3-1 (or the pseudogene TRBV3-2) and TRBJ2-3, with TRBD2 matching 8 bases. The germline V gene has CDR1 LGHDT and CDR2 YNNKEL (reference sequence). V shed 0 bases, J shed 0 bases, and the junction held 11 bases outside the gene matches. The CDR3 has 19 amino acids. Written as DNA, the CDR3 is TGTGCCAGCAGCCAAGAGAGGGGACTAGGGTGGACTAGCACAGATACGCAGTATTTT. This codes for CASSQERGLGWTSTDTQYF.

The genes are TRBV12-5 and TRBJ2-3; weak D call: TRBD2 (6 bases). Germline V gene sequence: CDR1 LGHNT, CDR2 FRNRAP. The CDR3 is 16 amino acids. Trimming left V 7 bases short and J 0 bases short, with 17 bases between. CDR3 in amino acids: CASVRDFRTSTDTQYF. As DNA, the CDR3 is TGTGCTAGTGTTAGGGACTTCCGGACTAGCACAGATACGCAGTATTTT.

The chain combines TRBV5-1 with TRBJ1-2; maybe TRBD1 (6 bases). The V end lost 5 bases, the J end lost 2 bases, and 16 bases lay between the germline ends. This CDR3 region has 15 residues. Germline V CDR1 and CDR2: SGHRS, YFSETQ. CDR3 residues: CASRDQGGLNYGYTF. The CDR3 bases are TGCGCCAGCAGAGACCAAGGGGGTCTAAACTATGGCTACACCTTC.

V and J are TRBV9 and TRBJ2-5; 10 bases map to TRBD2. J was trimmed by 5 bases and V by 3 bases; bases with no gene match: 10. Germline values: CDR1 SGDLS, CDR2 YYNGEE. The CDR3 is 16 amino acids. As DNA, the CDR3 is TGTGCCAGCAGCGGAGGAGCGGGGGGGCTGATTGAGACCCAGTACTTC. Residues: CASSGGAGGLIETQYF.

The genes are TRBV12-5 and TRBJ2-3; 8 bases match TRBD1. J gave up 4 bases and V 1 base, and 13 bases lay outside the gene matches. Germline CDR1 is LGHNT and CDR2 is FRNRAP. CDR3 length: 18 amino acids. CDR3 sequence reads: CASGLGHTGGMGADTQYF. CDR3 coding DNA: TGTGCTAGTGGTTTGGGCCATACAGGGGGAATGGGTGCAGATACGCAGTATTTT.

This clone is a singleton in its sample. J is TRBJ2-2 and V is TRBV24-1; 8 bases map to TRBD2. This CDR3 contains 14 residues. Trimming removed 4 bases from V and 6 bases from J; junction bases left unmatched: 3. Germline CDR1 KGHDR, CDR2 SFDVKD. CDR3 DNA sequence: TGTGCCACCAGTGACCCGACTAGCGCCGGGGAGCTGTTTTTT. Translation: CATSDPTSAGELFF.

V is TRBV5-1 and J is TRBJ1-4; possibly TRBD1 for D (6 bases). V lost 2 bases and J lost 6, with 14 bases in between. Per germline, CDR1 SGHRS and CDR2 YFSETQ. The CDR3 loop spans 15 amino acids. DNA for the CDR3: TGCGCCAGCAGCTTTGGTTCCAGGGGTGATGAAAAACTGTTTTTT. It specifies CASSFGSRGDEKLFF.

This clone was seen once. The rearrangement uses TRBV15 and TRBJ1-4; 8 nucleotides line up with TRBD1. There are 13 residues in the CDR3. Germline V lookup: CDR1 LNHNV, CDR2 YYDKDF (reference sequence). V trimming: 1 base; J trimming: 10 bases; junction bases outside the gene matches: 2. The DNA of the CDR3 is TGTGCCACCAGCAGAGTGGACAGGGCAAAACTGTTTTTT. This sequence encodes CATSRVDRAKLFF.

This chain joins TRBV11-1 and TRBJ1-1; D not resolved. The CDR3 contains 12 residues. Germline-derived CDR1 and CDR2 are SGHAT and FQDESV (reference sequence). V was cut by 3 bases and J by 2 bases, with 4 bases left in between. The CDR3 DNA follows: TGTGCCAGCAGCTTTTCTAACACTGAAGCTTTCTTT. Its translation is CASSFSNTEAFF.

This chain joins TRBV6-2 or TRBV6-3 and TRBJ2-3, with 9 bases aligning to TRBD2. With V trimmed by 0 bases and J by 3 bases, 4 bases remained unmatched. Per the germline V gene, CDR1 is MNHEY and CDR2 is SVGEGT. The length of the CDR3 is 16 residues. CDR3 loop: CASSYSGLAGTDTQYF. The CDR3 nucleotides read TGTGCCAGCAGTTACTCGGGGCTAGCGGGGACAGATACGCAGTATTTT.

The V and J genes are TRBV19 and TRBJ1-1; D unclear. The V and J ends lost 8 bases and 11 bases respectively, with 18 bases between them. This CDR3 region has 12 residues. Germline-derived CDR1 and CDR2 are LNHDA and SQIVND (reference sequence). CDR3 amino acids: CASCGWGSKAFF. CDR3 in DNA: TGTGCCAGTTGCGGGTGGGGATCGAAGGCTTTCTTT.

This clone was recorded a few times. The chain combines TRBV18 with TRBJ1-5; D not resolved. The CDR3 totals 17 residues. Per the germline V gene, CDR1 is KGHSH and CDR2 is LQKENI. The V end was cut by 2 bases, the J end by 0 bases, with 14 bases between. CDR3 region: CASSPRTASNSNQPQHF. The CDR3 DNA reads as TGTGCCAGCTCACCAAGAACAGCCTCGAATAGCAATCAGCCCCAGCATTTT.

Comments on this clone: Other DNA sequences in this specimen translate into the identical CDR3. This chain uses TRBV19 with TRBJ1-2, with D possibly TRBD1 on 5 matching bases. CDR3 length: 12 amino acids. V lost 1 base to trimming and J lost 8 bases, with 8 bases between them. Per germline, CDR1 LNHDA and CDR2 SQIVND (reference sequence). The CDR3 sequence: CASSIGTRGYTF. The CDR3 DNA sequence: TGTGCCAGTAGTATAGGGACACGGGGCTACACCTTC. Full variable domain (rest looked up from reference TRBV19 and TRBJ1-2): DGGITQSPKYLFRKEGQNVTLSCEQNLNHDAMYWYRQDPGQGLRLIYYSQIVNDFQKGDIAEGYSVSREKKESFPLTVTSAQKNPTAFYLCASSIGTRGYTFGSGTRLTVV.

The V and J genes are TRBV7-3 and TRBJ2-2; maybe TRBD2 (5 bases). This CDR3 comprises 14 residues. Germline V gene lookup returns CDR1 SGHTA and CDR2 FQGTGA. V was pared by 5 bases and J by 0 bases, with 7 bases between. CDR3 amino acids: CASSKLANTGELFF. The CDR3 nucleotides read TGTGCCAGCAGCAAACTAGCGAACACCGGGGAGCTGTTTTTT.

The gene calls are TRBV25-1 and TRBJ1-2, with 8 bases identical to TRBD1. V lost 1 base, J lost 8 bases, and 6 bases stayed unmatched. CDR1 is MGHDK, CDR2 SYGVNS, per germline. This CDR3 contains 14 residues. Here the CDR3 reads CASSELDRVFGYTF. CDR3 nucleotide sequence: TGTGCCAGCAGTGAATTGGACAGGGTTTTCGGCTACACCTTC.

V and J are TRBV29-1 and TRBJ2-5; D remains ambiguous. Per germline, CDR1 SQVTM and CDR2 ANQGSEA. V gave up 4 bases and J gave up 5 bases, with 11 bases separating them. The CDR3 is 12 amino acids. The CDR3 bases are TGCAGCGTTGGGTGGTCCGAGGAGACCCAGTACTTC. Amino acid sequence: CSVGWSEETQYF.

DNA for the CDR3: TGTGCCAGCAGTGAAGGGACAGGGCCACAAGAGACCCAGTACTTC. It encodes CASSEGTGPQETQYF. The V gene is TRBV2, the J gene TRBJ2-5; TRBD1 matches 8 bases. Losses at the gene ends were 1 base for V and 2 bases for J; bases not matched to a gene: 3. Per the germline V gene, CDR1 is SNHLY and CDR2 is FYNNEI. The CDR3 has 15 residues.

The chain links TRBV6-5 to TRBJ1-1; no definite D call. This CDR3 is built from 15 residues. V was pared by 6 bases and J by 4 bases, with 18 bases between. Looked up from germline, CDR1 is MNHEY and CDR2 is SVGAGI. CDR3 region: CASSLAAGYGTEAFF. CDR3 DNA: TGTGCCAGCAGCCTGGCGGCCGGGTACGGCACTGAAGCTTTCTTT.

A single count supports this clone. The rearrangement joins TRBV21-1 to TRBJ1-6. TRBV21-1 is listed as a pseudogene. CDR3 length equals 14 residues. CDR3 bases: TGTGCCAGCTGTTCGGAGGTAGATAATTCACCCCTCCACTTT. This gives the protein CASCSEVDNSPLHF.

The chain has TRBV4-1 and TRBJ1-4; D possibly corresponds to TRBD1 (5 bases). The CDR3 consists of 14 residues. Germline CDR1 reads MGHRA; CDR2 reads YSYEKL. The ends were cut back, 1 base at V and 5 bases at J, with 8 bases in the middle. The chain's CDR3 is CASSQGGSNEKLFF. CDR3 bases: TGCGCCAGCAGCCAAGGGGGCAGCAATGAAAAACTGTTTTTT.

This clone has only one observation. The chain joins TRBV10-2 to TRBJ1-6; no clear D gene. The CDR3 totals 16 residues. V was cut by 1 base and J by 7 bases, with 14 bases left in between. Germline loops: CDR1 WSHSY, CDR2 SAAADI. The CDR3 sequence is CASSELAANINSPLHF. The CDR3 coding sequence is TGCGCCAGCAGTGAGTTGGCAGCGAACATCAATTCACCCCTCCACTTT.

V is TRBV3-1 (or the pseudogene TRBV3-2) and J is TRBJ2-6; 8 bases match TRBD2. J lost 2 bases, V lost 4 bases, and 13 bases had no gene match. Per the germline V gene, CDR1 is LGHDT and CDR2 is YNNKEL (reference sequence). The CDR3 extends over 19 amino acids. The CDR3 nucleotides read TGTGCCAGCAGCCCCAGGCCCGGAGCGGGGGTCCCTGGGGCCAACGTCCTGACTTTC. This encodes CASSPRPGAGVPGANVLTF.

The rearrangement uses TRBV3-1 (or the pseudogene TRBV3-2) and TRBJ1-1, with D perhaps matching TRBD1 (5 bases). There are 13 residues in the CDR3. From germline, CDR1 is LGHDT and CDR2 YNNKEL (reference sequence). Trimming took 1 base from V and 6 from J, leaving 9 bases between them. CDR3 bases: TGTGCCAGCAGCCAAGCAGGGTTGGCTGAAGCTTTCTTT. Translated: CASSQAGLAEAFF.

The V call is TRBV5-1, the J call TRBJ2-3; 13 bases map to TRBD2. The CDR3 has 15 residues. Losses at the gene ends were 0 bases for V and 5 bases for J; bases not matched to a gene: 0. CDR1 SGHRS and CDR2 YFSETQ come from the germline V gene. The CDR3 coding sequence is TGCGCCAGCAGCTTGGGACTAGCGGGGGGAGATACGCAGTATTTT. Residues: CASSLGLAGGDTQYF.

The chain joins TRBV11-2 to TRBJ1-3, with 8 bases fitting TRBD1. V shed 2 bases and J 2 bases; nucleotides not matched to a gene: 5. This CDR3 region has 16 residues. Germline V gene data show CDR1 as SGHAT and CDR2 as FQNNGV. The CDR3 spells CASSLFQGATGNTIYF. In DNA form, the CDR3 reads TGTGCCAGCAGCTTATTCCAGGGGGCAACTGGAAACACCATATATTTT.

V and J are TRBV29-1 and TRBJ2-3; TRBD2 matches 8 bases. The CDR3 has 15 amino acids. CDR1 SQVTM and CDR2 ANQGSEA come from the germline V gene. Losses at the gene ends were 5 bases for V and 6 bases for J; bases not matched to a gene: 13. The CDR3: CSVKGLAGGGDTQYF. In DNA form, the CDR3 reads TGCAGCGTTAAAGGACTAGCTGGGGGCGGTGATACGCAGTATTTT.

The chain carries TRBV10-3 and TRBJ1-1; 9 bases match TRBD1. CDR1 and CDR2 (germline): ENHRY, SYGVKD. Trimming cost V 5 bases and J 3 bases; bases outside gene matches: 16. There are 18 residues in the CDR3. CDR3 coding DNA: TGTGCCATCAGTCAATTCGGGACAGGGATTGGCACGGACACTGAAGCTTTCTTT. Translated, it gives CAISQFGTGIGTDTEAFF.